Listed below are T cell receptor beta chains from one sample, sequenced in a study of blood T cell repertoires in COVID-19. This table comes from immunoSEQ multiplex PCR, and its TCRdb copy is limited to in-frame clones, with some not included. The table records around 430,000 clones, around nine tenths of them present only once. What was sequenced was PBMCs or T cells enriched from blood (not recorded which). The receptors originated from a woman aged 45-60 years who had recovered from COVID-19. Each CDR3 is given with its conserved first and last residue. The D gene is left open where the match is weak. Clone size is shown for a subset of rows, as once, few, many or a class of expanded clone.

J gene: TRBJ1-1
D gene: .
V gene: TRBV27
clone size: .
CDR3 DNA: TGTGCCAGCAGTCAAGGGGTGTCCACTGAAGCTTTCTTT
CDR3 protein: CASSQGVSTEAFF

J gene: TRBJ1-6
D gene: .
V gene: TRBV18
clone size: .
CDR3 DNA: TGTGCCAGCTCCCCTTCGGAGGGCAGTCTATCACCCCTCCACTTT
CDR3 protein: CASSPSEGSLSPLHF

J gene: TRBJ1-1
D gene: TRBD1
V gene: TRBV2
clone size: .
CDR3 DNA: TGTGCCAGCAAAGGGACAGGACTATTTGAAGCTTTCTTT
CDR3 protein: CASKGTGLFEAFF

J gene: TRBJ1-6
D gene: TRBD1
V gene: TRBV6-5
clone size: .
CDR3 DNA: TGTGCCAGCAGCTCCGGGACAGAACTTTCACCCCTCCACTTT
CDR3 protein: CASSSGTELSPLHF

J gene: TRBJ2-3
D gene: TRBD2
V gene: TRBV19
clone size: .
CDR3 DNA: TGTGCCAGTAGTATCTCGGGACTAGCGGAATACCCAAGCTCAGATACGCAGTATTTT
CDR3 protein: CASSISGLAEYPSSDTQYF

J gene: TRBJ1-3
D gene: .
V gene: TRBV12-3/TRBV12-4
clone size: .
CDR3 DNA: TGTGCCAGCAGTCCGAGTGCGGGAGCAACCATATATTTT
CDR3 protein: CASSPSAGATIYF

J gene: TRBJ2-1
D gene: TRBD2
V gene: TRBV7-2
clone size: .
CDR3 DNA: TGTGCCAGCAGCTTCTCTCTAGCGGGGAGTAATAATGAGCAGTTCTTC
CDR3 protein: CASSFSLAGSNNEQFF

J gene: TRBJ2-7
D gene: .
V gene: TRBV5-1
clone size: .
CDR3 DNA: TGCGCCAGCAGGAGGCAGCCAACAACCTACGAGCAGTACTTC
CDR3 protein: CASRRQPTTYEQYF

J gene: TRBJ1-3
D gene: .
V gene: TRBV13
clone size: .
CDR3 DNA: TGTGCCAGCAGCGCCTTACAGTCGACCTCTGGAAACACCATATATTTT
CDR3 protein: CASSALQSTSGNTIYF

J gene: TRBJ2-5
D gene: TRBD2
V gene: TRBV11-2
clone size: .
CDR3 DNA: TGTGCCAGCAGCTTTGGGGGGGGAGAGACCCAGTACTTC
CDR3 protein: CASSFGGGETQYF

J gene: TRBJ1-5
D gene: .
V gene: TRBV3-1/TRBV3-2
clone size: .
CDR3 DNA: TGTGCCAGCAGCCAAGATCAGCTCGTCAGGGGATATCAGCCCCAGCATTTT
CDR3 protein: CASSQDQLVRGYQPQHF

J gene: TRBJ2-7
D gene: TRBD1
V gene: TRBV2
clone size: .
CDR3 DNA: TGTGCCAGCAGACTCACAGGGGCCTACGAGCAGTACTTC
CDR3 protein: CASRLTGAYEQYF

J gene: TRBJ1-2
D gene: .
V gene: TRBV19
clone size: few
CDR3 DNA: TGTGCCAGTGCCGGACAGTCGGTCCCTCCGTCCACCTTC
CDR3 protein: CASAGQSVPPSTF

J gene: TRBJ1-1
D gene: TRBD1
V gene: TRBV18
clone size: .
CDR3 DNA: TGTGCCAGCTCACCCTCTATTACAGGGGGCGGGACTGAAGCTTTCTTT
CDR3 protein: CASSPSITGGGTEAFF

J gene: TRBJ2-5
D gene: TRBD1
V gene: TRBV7-9
clone size: once
CDR3 DNA: TGTGCCAGCAGCTTTCCTACTCTGGGACAGGGGGCTTTCGAGACCCAGTACTTC
CDR3 protein: CASSFPTLGQGAFETQYF

J gene: TRBJ1-1
D gene: .
V gene: TRBV30
clone size: .
CDR3 DNA: TGTGCCTGGAGTGTCGGGGGTGGTACTGAAGCTTTCTTT
CDR3 protein: CAWSVGGGTEAFF

J gene: TRBJ2-3
D gene: TRBD2
V gene: TRBV30
clone size: .
CDR3 DNA: TGTGCCTGGGGCGGGGGGGCGGTCGGAACAGATACGCAGTATTTT
CDR3 protein: CAWGGGAVGTDTQYF

J gene: TRBJ1-3
D gene: .
V gene: TRBV10-3
clone size: .
CDR3 DNA: TGTGCCATCAGTGACGGGTACTCTGGAAACACCATATATTTT
CDR3 protein: CAISDGYSGNTIYF

J gene: TRBJ2-5
D gene: .
V gene: TRBV27
clone size: .
CDR3 DNA: TGTGCCAGCAGAAATCAAGGGACTCAAGAGACCCAGTACTTC
CDR3 protein: CASRNQGTQETQYF

J gene: TRBJ1-2
D gene: .
V gene: TRBV20-1
clone size: once
CDR3 DNA: TGCAGTGCTAGTGCAGCTAACTATGGCTACACCTTC
CDR3 protein: CSASAANYGYTF

J gene: TRBJ2-4
D gene: TRBD1
V gene: TRBV7-2
clone size: .
CDR3 DNA: TGTGCCAGCAGCTTAAGTCAGGGGGCAACCAAAAACATTCAGTACTTC
CDR3 protein: CASSLSQGATKNIQYF

J gene: TRBJ1-5
D gene: TRBD1
V gene: TRBV6-1
clone size: .
CDR3 DNA: TGTGCCAGCAGTGAGGGGGGGACAGGGGTTCAGCCCCAGCATTTT
CDR3 protein: CASSEGGTGVQPQHF

J gene: TRBJ2-2
D gene: TRBD2
V gene: TRBV6-5
clone size: .
CDR3 DNA: TGTGCCAGCAGGCCTAGCGGGGGAAACACCGGGGAGCTGTTTTTT
CDR3 protein: CASRPSGGNTGELFF

J gene: TRBJ2-1
D gene: TRBD2
V gene: TRBV9
clone size: many
CDR3 DNA: TGTGCCAGCAGTACTAGCGGGGTATACAATGAGCAGTTCTTC
CDR3 protein: CASSTSGVYNEQFF